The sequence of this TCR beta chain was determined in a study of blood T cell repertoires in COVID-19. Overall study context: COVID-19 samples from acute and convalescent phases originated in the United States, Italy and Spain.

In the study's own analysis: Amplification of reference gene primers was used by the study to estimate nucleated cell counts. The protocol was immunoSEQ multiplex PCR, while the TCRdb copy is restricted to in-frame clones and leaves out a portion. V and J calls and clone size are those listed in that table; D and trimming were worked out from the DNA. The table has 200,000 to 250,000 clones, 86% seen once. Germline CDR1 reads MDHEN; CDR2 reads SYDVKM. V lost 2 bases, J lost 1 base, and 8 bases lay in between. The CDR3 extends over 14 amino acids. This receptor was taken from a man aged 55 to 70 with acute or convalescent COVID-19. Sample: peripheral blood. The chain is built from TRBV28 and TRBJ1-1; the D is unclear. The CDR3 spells CASSLGQENTEAFF. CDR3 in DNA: TGTGCCAGCAGTTTAGGGCAGGAGAACACTGAAGCTTTCTTT.